Listed below are T cell receptor beta chains from one sample, sequenced in a study of cytomegalovirus exposure and HLA in healthy donors. TCRdb's copy holds only in-frame clones and misses some; the assay was immunoSEQ multiplex PCR. The table records some 180,000 clones, under 80% of them present only once. Sequencing was performed on PBMCs. All receptors come from a woman younger than 45 in good health and CMV-seropositive. Each CDR3 is given with its conserved first and last residue. A D gene is named only where the DNA matches it firmly. A row's size may be missing; if present it is once, few, many or a size class.

>few|TRBV4-1|TRBD2|TRBJ2-2
CASSQGGPFQRGGRNTGELFF
TGCGCCAGCAGCCAAGGGGGGCCTTTCCAGCGGGGGGGCCGTAACACCGGGGAGCTGTTTTTT
>-|TRBV7-9|TRBD1|TRBJ1-3
CASSLTRQGLSGNTIYF
TGTGCCAGCAGCTTAACCCGACAGGGACTTTCAGGAAACACCATATATTTT
>-|TRBV19|-|TRBJ1-2
CASSIYGQVYGYTF
TGTGCCAGTAGTATATATGGGCAGGTCTATGGCTACACCTTC
>-|TRBV6-4|TRBD2|TRBJ2-1
CASGETGGLGQFF
TGTGCCAGCGGTGAAACCGGGGGGTTGGGGCAGTTCTTC
>-|TRBV6-5|-|TRBJ1-2
CASSYSRGYGYTF
TGTGCCAGCAGTTACTCGAGAGGGTATGGCTACACCTTC
>-|TRBV7-2|TRBD2|TRBJ2-5
CASRGRGQETQYF
TGTGCCAGCAGAGGGAGGGGCCAAGAGACCCAGTACTTC
>-|TRBV28|-|TRBJ2-7
CASSSYSYEQYF
TGTGCCAGCAGCTCCTATTCCTACGAGCAGTACTTC
>-|TRBV4-3|TRBD1|TRBJ1-1
CASSPSGGRTEAFF
TGCGCCAGCAGCCCCTCAGGGGGGAGAACTGAAGCTTTCTTT
>few|TRBV7-8|-|TRBJ2-1
CASSLARDGSYNEQFF
TGTGCCAGCAGCTTAGCGCGGGACGGTTCCTACAATGAGCAGTTCTTC
>-|TRBV12-5|-|TRBJ2-5
CASGLLALATQYF
TGTGCTAGTGGGCTTCTAGCGCTAGCGACCCAGTACTTC
>-|TRBV9|TRBD1|TRBJ1-5
CASSSGTGFNQPQHF
TGTGCCAGCAGCTCCGGGACAGGGTTCAATCAGCCCCAGCATTTT
>-|TRBV11-3|-|TRBJ2-7
CASSPLLALEAYEQYF
TGTGCCAGCAGCCCGCTGTTGGCTCTCGAGGCCTACGAGCAGTACTTC
>once|TRBV7-8|TRBD1|TRBJ2-1
CASSLRGPYNEQFF
TGTGCCAGCAGCTTAAGGGGGCCCTACAATGAGCAGTTCTTC
>-|TRBV4-2|-|TRBJ2-7
CASSQDTARGYEQYF
TGTGCCAGCAGCCAAGATACCGCAAGGGGCTACGAGCAGTACTTC
>-|TRBV6-5|TRBD1|TRBJ1-5
CASSQGAGRNQPQHF
TGTGCCAGCAGTCAGGGGGCTGGGAGGAATCAGCCCCAGCATTTT
>-|TRBV11-2|-|TRBJ1-1
CASSFRTDPMNTEAFF
TGTGCCAGCAGCTTTCGGACAGACCCCATGAACACTGAGGCTTTCTTT
>-|TRBV30|-|TRBJ1-5
CAWTATYNQPQHF
TGTGCCTGGACAGCGACTTACAATCAGCCCCAGCATTTT
>-|TRBV11-3|TRBD1|TRBJ2-5
CASALRVRGIETQYF
TGTGCCAGCGCCCTTAGGGTCAGGGGGATCGAGACCCAGTACTTC
>few|TRBV11-2|-|TRBJ2-3
CASSIRGSAISTDTQYF
TGTGCCAGCAGCATAAGAGGGTCAGCTATTTCCACAGATACGCAGTATTTT
>-|TRBV6-5|-|TRBJ1-2
CASSSRTINYGYTF
TGTGCCAGCAGTTCAAGGACAATTAACTATGGCTACACCTTC
>-|TRBV28|TRBD2|TRBJ2-3
CTSRPLAGTDTQYF
TGTACCAGCAGACCACTAGCGGGGACAGATACGCAGTATTTT
>-|TRBV5-5|-|TRBJ1-3
CASSSRGISGNTIYF
TGTGCCAGCAGCTCTAGGGGAATTTCTGGAAACACCATATATTTT
>-|TRBV23-1|TRBD1|TRBJ1-2
CASSQNPAVLGRGPYHYGYTF
TGCGCCAGCAGTCAAAATCCGGCCGTGCTGGGCAGGGGGCCCTACCACTATGGCTACACCTTC
>-|TRBV6-6|-|TRBJ1-2
CASSYYDGNYGYTF
TGTGCCAGCAGTTATTATGACGGGAACTATGGCTACACCTTC
>-|TRBV28|-|TRBJ2-2
CASSLSLAYNTGTGELFF
TGTGCCAGCAGTTTATCCTTAGCTTACAACACCGGCACCGGGGAGCTGTTTTTT
>-|TRBV13|-|TRBJ1-1
CASSPLSPREAFF
TGTGCCAGCAGCCCTTTATCTCCTCGGGAAGCTTTCTTT
>-|TRBV15|TRBD1|TRBJ2-3
CATSMYGTGEEGTDTQYF
TGTGCCACCAGCATGTATGGGACAGGGGAGGAGGGCACAGATACGCAGTATTTT
>-|TRBV7-9|TRBD1|TRBJ1-2
CASTGQGLYVGYTF
TGTGCCAGCACGGGACAGGGGTTGTACGTTGGCTACACCTTC
>-|TRBV28|TRBD1|TRBJ1-2
CASRPGQGAGYTF
TGTGCCAGCAGACCCGGACAGGGGGCTGGCTACACCTTC
>-|TRBV18|TRBD1|TRBJ2-2
CASSPLKGDRTNTGELFF
TGTGCCAGCTCACCTCTTAAGGGGGACAGAACGAACACCGGGGAGCTGTTTTTT
>-|TRBV6-6|-|TRBJ2-2
CASRTAYTGELFF
TGTGCCAGCAGGACAGCCTACACCGGGGAGCTGTTTTTT
>-|TRBV7-2|-|TRBJ2-7
CASSLELGTYEQYF
TGTGCCAGCAGCTTAGAACTAGGGACCTACGAGCAGTACTTC
>-|TRBV10-1|-|TRBJ2-3
CASSEFRGLDTQYF
TGCGCCAGCAGTGAATTTAGGGGCCTCGATACGCAGTATTTT
>-|TRBV12-5|-|TRBJ2-2
CASGSEGELFF
TGTGCTAGTGGTTCGGAGGGGGAGCTGTTTTTT
>-|TRBV7-9|-|TRBJ2-7
CSSSPDSYEQYF
TGTTCCAGCAGCCCCGACAGCTACGAGCAGTACTTC
>-|TRBV4-1|-|TRBJ2-7
CASSQDAGIVGGYEQYF
TGCGCCAGCAGCCAAGATGCAGGCATAGTAGGGGGCTACGAGCAGTACTTC